These 21 T cell receptor beta chains share one sample of origin, sequenced in a study of T cells in narcolepsy. The table came from immunoSEQ multiplex PCR; TCRdb's copy has only in-frame clones and leaves some out. The data contain tens of thousands of clones, roughly 73% of them seen just once; the ten biggest clones take up about 1.2%. The sequencing sample was made of CD45RA- memory CD4+ T cells from PBMCs. Every receptor here comes from a human donor with narcolepsy.

This chain uses TRBV6-6 with TRBJ1-1, with TRBD1 matching 12 bases. The CDR3 length is 12 residues. V was pared by 11 bases and J by 12 bases, with 10 bases of the junction left unmatched. CDR1 is MNHNY, CDR2 SVGAGI, per germline (reference sequence). CDR3: CAGRAGQGASFF. Written as DNA, the CDR3 is TGTGCCGGAAGGGCGGGACAGGGGGCATCTTTCTTT.

The genes are TRBV7-6 and TRBJ2-1, with TRBD1 matching 10 bases. The V gene end was trimmed by 4 bases and the J gene end by 4 bases; junction bases not matched to a gene: 4. This CDR3 has 15 amino acids. Germline values: CDR1 SGHVS, CDR2 FNYEAQ. CDR3 in amino acids: CASSSRDRGYNEQFF. CDR3 in DNA: TGTGCCAGCAGCTCCCGGGACAGGGGTTACAATGAGCAGTTCTTC.

This chain connects TRBV7-6 to TRBJ1-4; possibly TRBD1 for D (6 bases). CDR1 SGHVS and CDR2 FNYEAQ come from the germline V gene. Trimming pared 3 bases from V and 8 bases from J, leaving 7 bases between. CDR3 length: 12 amino acids. Here the CDR3 reads CASSFDREKLFF. CDR3 bases: TGTGCCAGCAGCTTTGACAGGGAAAAACTGTTTTTT.

The chain employs TRBV7-6 and TRBJ2-7; D gene unclear. V was pared by 1 base and J by 6 bases, with 10 bases between. CDR3 length: 13 amino acids. Germline values: CDR1 SGHVS, CDR2 FNYEAQ. CDR3 sequence (DNA): TGTGCCAGCAGCTTAGAGTCCACATCCGAGCAGTACTTC. It is translated as CASSLESTSEQYF.

The chain links TRBV5-1 to TRBJ2-1; 8 bases align to TRBD2. V was clipped by 1 base and J by 5 bases; unmatched bases: 8. Germline-derived CDR1 and CDR2 are SGHRS and YFSETQ. This CDR3 comprises 16 residues. CDR3 coding DNA: TGCGCCAGCAGCTTGACAATAGCGGGGCACCACAATGAGCAGTTCTTC. Residues: CASSLTIAGHHNEQFF.

For this clone: The junction and the germline gene differ at one end; a read error may be behind it. The V and J genes are TRBV7-7 and TRBJ2-7; 10 nucleotides line up with TRBD1. CDR1 and CDR2 from the germline V gene are SSHAT and FNYEAQ (reference sequence). The CDR3 has 16 amino acids. The CDR3 sequence: CASSQFPGQGIYEQYF. The CDR3 DNA sequence: TGTGCTAGCAGCCAATTCCCGGGACAGGGGATCTACGAGCAGTACTTC.

This chain connects TRBV16 to TRBJ1-2, with D possibly TRBD1 on 6 matching bases. Germline values: CDR1 KGHSY, CDR2 FQNENV. The CDR3 consists of 13 residues. V shed 0 bases and J shed 7 bases, with 9 bases lying between them. The CDR3 protein is CASSQSSRGGYTF. Written as DNA, the CDR3 is TGTGCCAGCAGCCAATCTTCCAGGGGTGGCTACACCTTC.

This chain connects TRBV5-5 to TRBJ2-2, with 9 bases that match TRBD1. Trimming took 4 bases from V and 5 from J; bases not matched to a gene: 9. Germline lookup yields CDR1 SGHKS and CDR2 YYEKEE (reference sequence). This CDR3 is 16 amino acids long. CDR3 sequence: CASSPTGGAGTGELFF. CDR3 coding DNA: TGTGCCAGCAGCCCAACAGGGGGCGCGGGGACCGGGGAGCTGTTTTTT. Full variable domain (rest looked up from reference TRBV5-5 and TRBJ2-2): DAGVTQSPTHLIKTRGQQVTLRCSPISGHKSVSWYQQVLGQGPQFIFQYYEKEERGRGNFPDRFSARQFPNYSSELNVNALLLGDSALYLCASSPTGGAGTGELFFGEGSRLTVL.

The chain combines TRBV5-1 with TRBJ1-1; tentative D call: TRBD1 (6 bases). The V end was cut by 2 bases, the J end by 5 bases, with 13 bases between. From germline, CDR1 is SGHRS and CDR2 YFSETQ. The CDR3 is made up of 14 amino acids. In DNA, the CDR3 is TGCGCCAGCAGCTTACCGGGGGCGTTTACTGAAGCTTTCTTT. Translating gives CASSLPGAFTEAFF.

The rearrangement links TRBV29-1 to TRBJ1-1; D is unclear. Germline V lookup: CDR1 SQVTM, CDR2 ANQGSEA. With 7 bases removed from V and 7 bases from J, the gap between germline ends came to 4 bases. The CDR3 extends over 8 amino acids. The CDR3 DNA reads TGCAGCGGTGATGAAGCTTTCTTT. This encodes CSGDEAFF.

The chain employs TRBV15 and TRBJ2-2, with D possibly matching TRBD2 (6 bases). The germline V gene has CDR1 LNHNV and CDR2 YYDKDF (reference sequence). V was clipped by 3 bases and J by 4 bases, with 15 bases between them. The CDR3 totals 16 residues. CDR3 bases: TGTGCCACCAGCAGGGCGGGACGCGGGGCCACCGGGGAGCTGTTTTTT. It encodes CATSRAGRGATGELFF.

This clone occurred a few times. The rearrangement links TRBV5-4 to TRBJ2-7; D is perhaps TRBD1 (6 bases). The V end lost 0 bases, the J end lost 6 bases, and 13 bases lay between the germline ends. The CDR3 covers 14 residues. CDR1 and CDR2 from the germline V gene are SGHNT and YYREEE (reference sequence). CDR3 amino acids: CASSLDRVNGEQYF. In nucleotides, the CDR3 is TGTGCCAGCAGCTTGGACAGGGTAAATGGCGAGCAGTACTTC.

The chain joins TRBV4-1 to TRBJ2-7; TRBD2 matches 13 bases. The CDR3 runs 16 residues. V trimming: 5 bases; J trimming: 2 bases; junction bases outside the gene matches: 6. Germline CDR1 reads MGHRA; CDR2 reads YSYEKL. CDR3 in DNA: TGCGCCAGCAGCAAGGGACTAGCGGGACCGACCTACGAGCAGTACTTC. Encoded protein: CASSKGLAGPTYEQYF.

The J gene is TRBJ2-7, the V gene TRBV29-1; 9 positions agree with TRBD2. V shed 4 bases and J 3 bases; nucleotides not matched to a gene: 4. This CDR3 has 13 residues. CDR1 and CDR2 (germline): SQVTM, ANQGSEA. The CDR3 loop reads CSVASGALYEQYF. The CDR3 nucleotides read TGCAGCGTTGCTAGCGGGGCCCTCTACGAGCAGTACTTC.

V is TRBV5-1 and J is TRBJ2-3; D is unresolved. The CDR3 covers 13 residues. V was pared by 0 bases and J by 1 base, with 3 bases between. Germline V gene data show CDR1 as SGHRS and CDR2 as YFSETQ. CDR3 in DNA: TGCGCCAGCAGCTTGGATGGCACAGATACGCAGTATTTT. Translating it yields CASSLDGTDTQYF.

The chain is built from TRBV19 and TRBJ2-7; 7 bases match TRBD2. The CDR3 is 15 amino acids. Germline values: CDR1 LNHDA, CDR2 SQIVND (reference sequence). Trimming at V came to 6 bases and at J to 0 bases, leaving 8 bases not matched to a gene. CDR3 in DNA: TGTGCCAGTAGATCGTCTAGCGGTAGCTCCTACGAGCAGTACTTC. Amino acid sequence: CASRSSSGSSYEQYF.

In regard to this clone: The same CDR3 is also encoded by other DNA sequences in this sample. The J gene is TRBJ1-1, the V gene TRBV5-6, with D uncertain. Trimming shortened V by 2 bases and J by 1 base, and 6 bases separated the two germline ends. In germline, CDR1 is SGHDT, CDR2 YYEEEE. This CDR3 has 13 amino acids. The CDR3 sequence is CASSFGGNTEAFF. In nucleotides, the CDR3 is TGTGCCAGCAGCTTCGGCGGGAACACTGAAGCTTTCTTT.

This clone occurred once. Here the CDR3 reads CASTHLGGEGNTIYF. The CDR3 region has the DNA TGTGCCAGTACCCATCTAGGGGGCGAAGGGAACACCATATATTTT. This chain uses TRBV19 with TRBJ1-3, with 7 positions matching TRBD1. J was trimmed by 7 bases and V by 7 bases; bases with no gene match: 13. The germline CDR1 and CDR2 sequences are LNHDA and SQIVND (reference sequence). The CDR3 consists of 15 residues.

The genes are TRBV19 and TRBJ2-3; 7 nucleotides line up with TRBD1. The CDR3 length is 18 residues. The V gene end was trimmed by 2 bases and the J gene end by 1 base; junction bases not matched to a gene: 12. The germline gives CDR1 LNHDA, CDR2 SQIVND (reference sequence). In DNA form, the CDR3 reads TGTGCCAGTAGTATACGGGCAGGGGGTTTGTCTGGCACAGATACGCAGTATTTT. This translates into CASSIRAGGLSGTDTQYF.

The rearrangement uses TRBV15 and TRBJ1-2; a weak D match, TRBD1 (6 bases). Trimming cost V 5 bases and J 0 bases, with 13 bases left between them. The CDR3 spans 15 residues. Germline V lookup: CDR1 LNHNV, CDR2 YYDKDF (reference sequence). This CDR3 is CATSAGDASNYGYTF. For the CDR3, the DNA is TGTGCCACCAGCGCAGGGGACGCCTCTAACTATGGCTACACCTTC.

The chain links TRBV5-6 to TRBJ1-2; D is unclear. CDR3 size: 16 residues. Germline V lookup: CDR1 SGHDT, CDR2 YYEEEE. Trimming pared 1 base from V and 6 bases from J, leaving 19 bases between. The CDR3 is CASSLKWQERLDGYTF. In DNA, the CDR3 is TGTGCCAGCAGCTTGAAATGGCAGGAGAGGTTGGATGGCTACACCTTC.